Shown below are 8 T cell receptor beta chains from a single sample sequenced in a study of cytomegalovirus exposure and HLA in healthy donors. PCR employed 60 Vbeta and 13 Jbeta primers. Profiled with immunoSEQ multiplex PCR; TCRdb holds only in-frame clones, not every one. The table has 150,000 to 200,000 clones, about 88% seen once; the top ten hold under 2.5%. Sequenced input: PBMCs. The receptors were sampled from a woman in her late teens or twenties in good health and CMV-seronegative.

The rearrangement links TRBV6-4 to TRBJ1-4; D perhaps matches TRBD1 (5 bases). Between the trimmed V and J ends, which lost 10 bases and 5 bases, there was a span of 29 bases. The CDR3 covers 18 residues. Germline CDR1 is MRHNA and CDR2 is SNTAGT. The CDR3 bases are TGTGCCACCAAGAGAAGGAGCGCGGTTGACAGACAGAATGAAAAACTGTTTTTT. Translated: CATKRRSAVDRQNEKLFF.

The chain recombines TRBV5-1 with TRBJ1-2; the D gene is possibly TRBD1 (6 bases). The CDR3 covers 16 residues. The V gene lost 1 base and the J gene lost 2 bases, with 15 bases spanning the gap. Germline CDR1 reads SGHRS; CDR2 reads YFSETQ. This chain's CDR3 is CASSLFSQGTNYGYTF. The CDR3 coding sequence is TGCGCCAGCAGCTTGTTTTCTCAGGGGACCAACTATGGCTACACCTTC.

This clone was recorded only once. The chain couples TRBV7-3 to TRBJ1-2; the D gene is possibly TRBD1 (5 bases). The CDR3 spans 13 residues. V shed 4 bases and J shed 3 bases, with 9 bases lying between them. Germline lookup yields CDR1 SGHTA and CDR2 FQGTGA. The CDR3 loop is CASSSDSDYGYTF. The CDR3 DNA sequence: TGTGCCAGCAGCTCCGACAGTGACTATGGCTACACCTTC.

V is TRBV7-2 and J is TRBJ2-4; D is ambiguous. V lost 1 base and J 3 bases, leaving 7 bases between the germline ends. Per the germline V gene, CDR1 is SGHTA and CDR2 is FQGNSA. This CDR3 contains 14 residues. CDR3: CASSLDGYKNIQYF. CDR3 nucleotides: TGTGCCAGCAGCTTAGACGGGTACAAAAACATTCAGTACTTC. Variable domain in full (rest from reference TRBV7-2 and TRBJ2-4): GAGVSQSPSNKVTEKGKDVELRCDPISGHTALYWYRQSLGQGLEFLIYFQGNSAPDKSGLPSDRFSAERTGGSVSTLTIQRTQQEDSAVYLCASSLDGYKNIQYFGAGTRLSVL.

The chain is built from TRBV7-2 and TRBJ1-2; 7 nucleotides match TRBD1. The V gene end was trimmed by 1 base and the J gene end by 7 bases; junction bases not matched to a gene: 6. The length of the CDR3 is 14 residues. From germline, CDR1 is SGHTA and CDR2 FQGNSA. This CDR3 is CASSLEETGFGYTF. The CDR3 nucleotides are TGTGCCAGCAGCTTAGAGGAGACAGGGTTTGGCTACACCTTC. Drawing the rest from reference TRBV7-2 and TRBJ1-2, the complete variable domain is GAGVSQSPSNKVTEKGKDVELRCDPISGHTALYWYRQSLGQGLEFLIYFQGNSAPDKSGLPSDRFSAERTGGSVSTLTIQRTQQEDSAVYLCASSLEETGFGYTFGSGTRLTVV.

CDR3 sequence (DNA): TGTGCCAGCAGCCAAGAGTCAGGGGTCTCCTACGAGCAGTACTTC. Amino acid sequence: CASSQESGVSYEQYF. This chain joins TRBV4-2 and TRBJ2-7, with D possibly being TRBD1 (6 bases). Germline V lookup: CDR1 LGHNA, CDR2 YNFKEQ. This CDR3 has 15 amino acids. Trimming pared 0 bases from V and 0 bases from J, leaving 9 bases between.

The V call is TRBV7-9, the J call TRBJ1-6; D is ambiguous. V gave up 7 bases and J gave up 7 bases, with 11 bases separating them. The CDR3 has 13 amino acids. Germline-derived CDR1 and CDR2 are SEHNR and FQNEAQ (reference sequence). The CDR3 DNA reads TGTGCCAGCACTGGACTACTAAATTCACCCCTCCACTTT. Translating gives CASTGLLNSPLHF. Complete variable domain (other parts from reference TRBV7-9 and TRBJ1-6): DTGVSQNPRHKITKRGQNVTFRCDPISEHNRLYWYRQTLGQGPEFLTYFQNEAQLEKSRLLSDRFSAERPKGSFSTLEIQRTEQGDSAMYLCASTGLLNSPLHFGNGTRLTVT.

The V gene is TRBV2, the J gene TRBJ2-5; D might be TRBD1 (6 bases). The assigned J gene may be wrong: the sequence end matches TRBJ2-7 better. In germline, CDR1 is SNHLY, CDR2 FYNNEI. This CDR3 spans 14 amino acids. In DNA, the CDR3 is TGTGCCAGCAGTCGTGACAGGTGGAACTACGAGCAGTACTTC. It specifies CASSRDRWNYEQYF.